A single TCR beta chain is shown here with its context. No antigen is known for it. The data derive from a study of T cells after yellow fever vaccination. Overall study results and limits: The appearance of a small share of clonotypes in both CD4 and CD8 compartments was observed.

V gave up 5 bases and J gave up 3 bases; unmatched junction bases: 7. Germline V lookup: CDR1 SGHTA, CDR2 FQGNSA. This CDR3 has 16 residues. One entry per CDR3 protein results from TCRdb running MiXCR on the 5' RACE reads. Here the sample spans about 320,000 distinct CDR3 sequences, around 12% being singletons. This chain links TRBV7-2 with TRBJ2-1, with 10 bases lining up with TRBD1. Sequencing used CD4+ T cells sorted from PBMCs, obtained 15 days after the yellow fever booster vaccination. The clonotype was recovered from a young man who received the YFV17D yellow fever vaccine. CDR3 in DNA: TGTGCCAGCAGCCCCGGGACAGGGGAGGGCTACAATGAGCAGTTCTTC. This codes for CASSPGTGEGYNEQFF.